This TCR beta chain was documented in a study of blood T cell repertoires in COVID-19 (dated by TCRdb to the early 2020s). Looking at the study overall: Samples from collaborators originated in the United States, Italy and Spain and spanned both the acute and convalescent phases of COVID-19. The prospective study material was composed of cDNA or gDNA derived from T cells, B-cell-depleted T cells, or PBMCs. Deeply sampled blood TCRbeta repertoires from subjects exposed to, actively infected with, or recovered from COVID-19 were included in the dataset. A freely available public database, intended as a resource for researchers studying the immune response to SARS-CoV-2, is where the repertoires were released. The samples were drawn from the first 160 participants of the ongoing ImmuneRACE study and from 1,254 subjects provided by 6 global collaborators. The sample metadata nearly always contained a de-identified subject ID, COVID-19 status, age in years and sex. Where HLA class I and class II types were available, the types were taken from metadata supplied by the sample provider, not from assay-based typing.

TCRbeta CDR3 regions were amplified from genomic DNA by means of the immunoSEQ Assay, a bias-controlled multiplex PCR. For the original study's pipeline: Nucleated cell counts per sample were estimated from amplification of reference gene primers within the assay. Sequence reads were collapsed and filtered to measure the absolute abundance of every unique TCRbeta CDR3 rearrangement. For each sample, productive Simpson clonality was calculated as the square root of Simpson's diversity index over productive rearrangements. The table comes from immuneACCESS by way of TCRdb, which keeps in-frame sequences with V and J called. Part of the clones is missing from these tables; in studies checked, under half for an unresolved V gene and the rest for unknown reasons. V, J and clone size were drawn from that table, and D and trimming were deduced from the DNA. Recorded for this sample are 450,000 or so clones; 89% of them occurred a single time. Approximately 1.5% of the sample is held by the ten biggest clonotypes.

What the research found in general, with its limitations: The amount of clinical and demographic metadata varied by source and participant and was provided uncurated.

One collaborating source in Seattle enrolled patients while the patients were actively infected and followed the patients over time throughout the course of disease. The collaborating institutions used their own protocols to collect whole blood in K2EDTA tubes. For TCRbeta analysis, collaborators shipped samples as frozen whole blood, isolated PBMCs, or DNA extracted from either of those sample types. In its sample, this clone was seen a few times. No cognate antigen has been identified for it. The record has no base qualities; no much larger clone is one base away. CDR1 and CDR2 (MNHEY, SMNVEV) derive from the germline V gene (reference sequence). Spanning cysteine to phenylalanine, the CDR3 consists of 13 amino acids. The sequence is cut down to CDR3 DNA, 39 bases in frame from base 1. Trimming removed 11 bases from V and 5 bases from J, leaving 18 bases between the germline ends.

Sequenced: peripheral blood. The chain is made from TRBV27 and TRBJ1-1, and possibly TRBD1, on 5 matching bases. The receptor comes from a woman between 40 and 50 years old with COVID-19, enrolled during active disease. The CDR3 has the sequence CACRPGGGTEAFF. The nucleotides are TGTGCCTGCCGACCCGGGGGAGGGACTGAAGCTTTCTTT.